This T cell receptor beta chain is drawn from a study of blood T cell repertoires in COVID-19. The CDR3 is 18 amino acids. Trimming shortened V by 0 bases and J by 6 bases, and 21 bases separated the two germline ends. Profiling relied on immunoSEQ multiplex PCR, and the TCRdb table lists in-frame clones only, not all of them. In the table there are about 200,000 clones, about 76% of which are singletons. The sequenced material came from peripheral blood. The sequence was collected from a middle-aged woman with COVID-19, enrolled during active disease. This chain uses TRBV5-3 with TRBJ1-4; D is unclear. TRBV5-3 is identified as an open reading frame with a role that is uncertain. The CDR3 reads CARSLAYEAEWWYEKLFF. CDR3 DNA: TGTGCCAGAAGCTTGGCCTATGAGGCGGAGTGGTGGTATGAAAAACTGTTTTTT.